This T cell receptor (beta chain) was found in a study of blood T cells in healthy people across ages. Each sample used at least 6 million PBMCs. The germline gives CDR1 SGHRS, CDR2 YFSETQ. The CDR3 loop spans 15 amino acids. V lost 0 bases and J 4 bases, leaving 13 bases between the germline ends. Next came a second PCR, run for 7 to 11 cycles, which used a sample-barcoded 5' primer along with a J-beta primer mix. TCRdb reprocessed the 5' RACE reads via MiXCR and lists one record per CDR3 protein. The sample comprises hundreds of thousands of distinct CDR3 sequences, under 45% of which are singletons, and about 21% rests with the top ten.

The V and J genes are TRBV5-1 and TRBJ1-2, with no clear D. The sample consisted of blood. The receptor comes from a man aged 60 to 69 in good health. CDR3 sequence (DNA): TGCGCCAGCAGCTTGGTTACAGCTAAATCCTATGGCTACACCTTC. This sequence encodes CASSLVTAKSYGYTF.